This TCR beta chain was identified during a study of blood T cells in healthy people across ages. The V and J ends lost 2 bases and 9 bases respectively, with 8 bases between them. Germline-derived CDR1 and CDR2 are MDHEN and SYDVKM. The CDR3 consists of 13 residues. The second PCR ran about 6 to 11 cycles with a sample-barcoded 5' primer and J-beta primers. TCRdb ran MiXCR on the 5' RACE reads and lists one entry per CDR3 protein. The sample includes roughly 1.7 million distinct CDR3 sequences, around 36% of them seen just once. The source is a woman in her twenties or thirties in good health. Sequenced sample: blood. The V and J genes are TRBV28 and TRBJ1-6; D gene uncertain. The CDR3 DNA is TGTGCCAGCAGTTTAGAGGCTGGTTCACCCCTCCACTTT. Translated: CASSLEAGSPLHF.